This T cell receptor beta chain originates from a study of identical twins (dated by TCRdb to about 2016). Turning to the overall study: To test whether fetal clonotypes persist, the study used deep sequencing on TCR alpha and beta repertoires from monozygotic twins, unrelated adults of various ages, and cord blood. To rule out contamination, the twin experiments were replicated at different times with different library preparation protocols.

Results the study describes overall, beyond this receptor: Abundant cord blood beta clonotypes carried fewer insertions; young adult naive repertoires showed a weaker similar trend, while memory repertoires showed none. In monozygotic twins, out-of-frame TCR alpha sharing was systematically underestimated by recombination models, although the models agreed with sharing between unrelated individuals. The excess sharing between twins in beta out-of-frame sequences was weaker because fewer shared sequences reduced the signal-to-noise ratio. Conclusions relied on cross-sectional statistical analysis, since the same donors could not be followed over many years. Compared with coincidental sharing between unrelated individuals, out-of-frame TCR alpha sequences shared between twins showed an excess of sequences with low generation probability. Zero-insertion analyses could be partly confounded by invariant T cells such as MAIT and iNKT, though diverse VJ usage argued against such confounding for most clonotypes.

The library was obtained by 5' RACE. Sequencing took place on an Illumina HiSeq 2000. A universal primer binding site was introduced by template switching, and a unique molecular identifier was present in the final cDNA, enabling accurate counting of TCR cDNA molecules. First-strand cDNA for TCR alpha and beta chains was synthesized from specific primers in the conserved constant-segment region. To control for contamination, each cDNA library was double barcoded with a SMART-Mk sample barcode plus Illumina barcodes. Two successive PCR steps introduced TruSeq adapter sequences along with Illumina sample barcodes. Sequencing of the TCR alpha and beta cDNA libraries was done on the Illumina HiSeq platform using custom primers. The published analysis was carried out like this. MiGEC processed the raw reads to extract unique molecular identifiers, while MiXCR was used to determine the CDR3 positions. Recombination models were inferred per individual with the repgenHMM and IGoR tools using an EM algorithm. Shared clonotypes were analyzed with the tcR package in R, and sharing was normalized by the product of cloneset sizes. To study raw recombination free of thymic and clonal selection effects, out-of-frame nonproductive sequences were analyzed. The raw public reads went through TCRdb reprocessing: fastp at Q25, MiXCR clone calling, in-frame beta chains kept. Every distinct CDR3 protein forms one entry, paired with its most common genes and DNA. TCRdb's processing, not the study's, gives the V and J calls here. The sample contains 500,000 to 600,000 distinct CDR3 sequences, less than 25% of them found a single time. The ten largest clones take up 0.75% to 0.95% of the sample.

Every donor in the study was a healthy Caucasian. Three pairs of female monozygotic twins, all aged roughly 18 to 29 years, were included in the twin cohort. Positive isolation kits from Invitrogen were used to isolate the CD4+ and CD8+ T cell populations. CDR1 and CDR2 were assigned from the germline V gene as ENHRY and SYGVKD. After removal of 6 bases from V and 3 bases from J, the junction retains 5 bases not matched to a gene. The CDR3 has 14 amino acids, counting the end cysteine and phenylalanine. Of all the DNA, just the CDR3 is kept, 42 bases in frame from base 1. With regard to this clonotype: The antigen it recognizes is unknown. No per-base quality is available; no much larger clone lies one base away.

This same sample was also taken into another study, of T cells expressing NK-cell markers. As the second publication notes: Eight donors provided sorted CD3+CD56+NKG2C+, CD3+CD56+NKG2C- and CD3+CD56-NKG2C+ T-cell subsets, whose TCR beta-chain repertoires were profiled. Of the eight sequenced donors, seven were found to be HCMV-seropositive and one was found to be HCMV-seronegative. In several experiments an anti-gammadeltaTCR antibody was added to restrict sorting to alphabetaTCR-expressing T cells. In 5 to 7 donors, the dominant CD3+CD56+NKG2C+ clonotypes ranked among the top 10 CD8+ clonotypes, making up about 1.0-7.5% of CD8+ T cells. Those dominant clonotypes were again the most abundant among CD3+CD56-NKG2C+ cells in a handful of donors, at about 25-65%. Whether the expanded NKG2C-expressing T cell clones were specific for HCMV antigens remained unclear. Randomly selected healthy volunteers, three men and five women, were used as the eight sequenced donors. A commercial ELISA kit detecting HCMV-specific IgG in serum was used to determine HCMV serostatus. MIGEC handled demultiplexing of the reads and grouping by UMI, while MiTCR was used to assemble and quantify clonotypes. To exclude erroneous sequences, any TCR cDNA sequence not supported by at least two reads was discarded. The tcR package was used for downstream repertoire analysis, and clonotypes were matched between fractions using CDR3 nucleotide sequence together with V segment. VDJmatch was used to annotate antigen specificity against VDJdb, with one amino acid substitution allowed in CDR3.

The sequence was obtained from a woman aged 18-29 years in good health. Sequenced input: CD4+ T cells sorted from blood. The V gene is TRBV10-3 and the J gene is TRBJ2-3, with 8 middle bases fitting TRBD1. The CDR3 here reads CAISRGQGTDTQYF. The bases read TGTGCCATCAGCCGTGGACAGGGAACAGATACGCAGTATTTT.